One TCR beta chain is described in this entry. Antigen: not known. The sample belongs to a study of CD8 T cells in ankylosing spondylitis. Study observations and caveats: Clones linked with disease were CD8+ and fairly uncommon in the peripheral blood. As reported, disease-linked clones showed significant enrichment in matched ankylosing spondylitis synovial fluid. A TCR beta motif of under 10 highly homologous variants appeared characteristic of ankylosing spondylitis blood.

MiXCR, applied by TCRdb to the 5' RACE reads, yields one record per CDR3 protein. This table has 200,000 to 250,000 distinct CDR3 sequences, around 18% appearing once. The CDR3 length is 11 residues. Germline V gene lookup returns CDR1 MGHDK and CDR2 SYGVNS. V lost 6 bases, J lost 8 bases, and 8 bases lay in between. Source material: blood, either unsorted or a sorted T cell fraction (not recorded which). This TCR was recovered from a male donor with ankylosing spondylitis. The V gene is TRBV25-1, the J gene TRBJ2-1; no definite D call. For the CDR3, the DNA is TGTGCCAGCAGGAAGTTAGATGAGCAGTTCTTC. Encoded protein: CASRKLDEQFF.